The entry that follows covers one T cell receptor beta chain sequence. As yet, its antigen is unknown. These data are taken from a study of memory CD4+ T cells and cytomegalovirus serostatus. Study context: Healthy Belgian adult donors included several CMV-positive and 24 CMV-negative people.

CDR1 MGHRA and CDR2 YSYEKL come from the germline V gene. Germline trimming cut 6 bases from V and 1 base from J; bases unmatched to any gene: 10. This CDR3 has 16 amino acids. Study conclusions and caveats: The CMV-associated TCR signature appears largely within the CD4+ memory repertoire.

The sort gate was single viable CD3+CD4+CD8-CD45RO+ cells for memory CD4+ T cells. CMV serostatus came from serum IgG against pp150, pp28, p38, p52. Positive selection with CD4 microbeads enriched total CD4+ T cells. Measured with immunoSEQ multiplex PCR; TCRdb has only the in-frame clones, and not every one. The data show tens of thousands of clones, over 65% seen once. The sequence was obtained from an adult in good health and CMV-seronegative. The sample was memory CD4+ T cells from blood. The chain links TRBV4-1 to TRBJ2-5; 8 bases map to TRBD2. In nucleotides, the CDR3 is TGCGCCAGCAGATGGAGTCCCGGGACTAGCCAAGAGACCCAGTACTTC. Protein product: CASRWSPGTSQETQYF.